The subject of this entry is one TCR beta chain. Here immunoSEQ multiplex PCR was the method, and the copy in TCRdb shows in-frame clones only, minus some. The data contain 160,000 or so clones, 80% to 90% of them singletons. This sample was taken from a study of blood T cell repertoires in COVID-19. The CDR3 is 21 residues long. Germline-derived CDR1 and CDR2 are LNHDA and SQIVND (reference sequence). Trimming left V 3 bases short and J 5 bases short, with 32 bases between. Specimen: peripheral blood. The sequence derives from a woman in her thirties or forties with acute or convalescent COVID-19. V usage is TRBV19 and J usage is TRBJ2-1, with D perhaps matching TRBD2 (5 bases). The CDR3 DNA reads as TGTGCCAGTAGTATTGGTCTTGCGACGTTAATGACTACCCTCCGAAACAATGAGCAGTTCTTC. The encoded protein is CASSIGLATLMTTLRNNEQFF. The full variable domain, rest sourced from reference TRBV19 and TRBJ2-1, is DGGITQSPKYLFRKEGQNVTLSCEQNLNHDAMYWYRQDPGQGLRLIYYSQIVNDFQKGDIAEGYSVSREKKESFPLTVTSAQKNPTAFYLCASSIGLATLMTTLRNNEQFFGPGTRLTVL.